The 28 T cell receptor beta chains reported below all come from one sample, sequenced in a study of blood T cell repertoires in COVID-19. This table comes from immunoSEQ multiplex PCR, and its TCRdb copy is limited to in-frame clones, with some not included. The sample lists nearly 95,000 clones; almost 80% were seen once. Sequenced material: peripheral blood. These receptors all stem from a human donor in a cohort sampled during active COVID-19.

This clone was recorded only once. This chain links TRBV6-5 with TRBJ2-3; D possibly corresponds to TRBD2 (6 bases). This CDR3 region has 15 residues. CDR1 and CDR2 (germline): MNHEY, SVGAGI. V was trimmed by 7 bases and J by 3 bases, leaving 17 bases between them. In nucleotides, the CDR3 is TGTGCCAGCAAGGCGGGACGGGGGAGAACAGATACGCAGTATTTT. Translation: CASKAGRGRTDTQYF.

This rearrangement joins TRBV9 to TRBJ1-1; D remains ambiguous. The CDR3 has 16 residues. Trimming removed 3 bases from V and 1 base from J, with 16 bases in between. Germline-derived CDR1 and CDR2 are SGDLS and YYNGEE. CDR3 coding DNA: TGTGCCAGCAGCGCCCCTCCTGGCACACAGAACACTGAAGCTTTCTTT. Its translation is CASSAPPGTQNTEAFF.

The chain combines TRBV7-9 with TRBJ2-5, with 10 bases lining up with TRBD2. V shed 1 base and J 4 bases; nucleotides not matched to a gene: 9. The CDR3 covers 17 residues. Germline loops: CDR1 SEHNR, CDR2 FQNEAQ (reference sequence). This CDR3 reads CASSLGSGTSARETQYF. The CDR3 bases are TGTGCCAGCAGCTTAGGGTCCGGGACTAGCGCCCGAGAGACCCAGTACTTC.

The CDR3 bases are TGTGCCAGTAAACCAGGACATTGGAACACCGGGGAGCTGTTTTTT. Protein: CASKPGHWNTGELFF. V is TRBV19 and J is TRBJ2-2, with a tentative D call TRBD1 (5 bases). Trimming pared 7 bases from V and 1 base from J, leaving 13 bases between. CDR1 is LNHDA and CDR2 is SQIVND in the germline V gene (reference sequence). CDR3 size: 15 residues.

The V gene is TRBV6-5, the J gene TRBJ1-2; 7 nucleotides align to TRBD1. Germline lookup yields CDR1 MNHEY and CDR2 SVGAGI. The J segment lost 4 bases and the V segment lost 6 bases, leaving 5 bases of the junction unmatched. The CDR3 is made up of 13 amino acids. This chain's CDR3 is CASRGTVPYGYTF. CDR3 bases: TGTGCCAGCAGAGGGACAGTGCCCTATGGCTACACCTTC.

Remarks on this clone: This sample also contains other DNA sequences that code for the same CDR3. The genes are TRBV27 and TRBJ1-6, with D unclear. This CDR3 has 12 amino acids. The V gene's germline CDR1 is MNHEY and CDR2 SMNVEV (reference sequence). Trimming left V 2 bases short and J 9 bases short, with 5 bases between. CDR3 sequence reads: CASSLRGSPLHF. DNA for the CDR3: TGTGCCAGCAGTTTACGGGGTTCACCCCTCCACTTT.

The CDR3 loop reads CASRERGGLSNQPQHF. The DNA of the CDR3 is TGTGCCAGCAGGGAAAGGGGAGGTCTAAGCAATCAGCCCCAGCATTTT. This sequence joins TRBV6-6 and TRBJ1-5, with D maybe TRBD1 (5 bases). The germline V gene has CDR1 MNHNY and CDR2 SVGAGI (reference sequence). Trimming pared 6 bases from V and 1 base from J, leaving 16 bases between. There are 16 residues in the CDR3.

The sample holds one count of this clone. This sequence joins TRBV5-1 and TRBJ1-6, with 7 bases that match TRBD1. Germline CDR1 and CDR2: SGHRS and YFSETQ. The CDR3 loop spans 14 amino acids. V was clipped by 7 bases and J by 12 bases; unmatched bases: 13. The CDR3 loop reads CASSRDSLGEPLHF. Written as DNA, the CDR3 is TGCGCCAGCTCTCGGGACAGCCTAGGGGAACCCCTCCACTTT.

V gene TRBV28 combines with J gene TRBJ1-2; 7 nucleotides align to TRBD1. CDR3 size: 16 residues. Unmatched junction bases numbered 11, after V lost 5 bases and J lost 2 bases. Germline V lookup: CDR1 MDHEN, CDR2 SYDVKM. This CDR3 is CASSDREKSGNYGYTF. CDR3 in DNA: TGTGCCAGCAGTGACAGGGAGAAGTCGGGGAACTATGGCTACACCTTC.

V gene TRBV5-8 combines with J gene TRBJ2-5, with D uncertain. The CDR3 consists of 11 residues. Trimming removed 0 bases from V and 7 bases from J, with 4 bases in between. CDR1 SGHTS and CDR2 YDEGEE come from the germline V gene. The CDR3 region is CASSLDGTQYF. Written as DNA, the CDR3 is TGTGCCAGCAGCTTGGACGGGACCCAGTACTTC.

The chain recombines TRBV11-1 with TRBJ2-1; 9 bases line up with TRBD2. The V gene end was trimmed by 5 bases and the J gene end by 3 bases; junction bases not matched to a gene: 5. CDR3 size: 15 residues. Per the germline V gene, CDR1 is SGHAT and CDR2 is FQDESV (reference sequence). The DNA of the CDR3 is TGTGCCAGCAGCCTTAGCGGGGGCCGCTACAATGAGCAGTTCTTC. As protein: CASSLSGGRYNEQFF.

This rearrangement joins TRBV19 to TRBJ2-2; 8 positions agree with TRBD1. This CDR3 has 16 amino acids. The J segment lost 4 bases and the V segment lost 3 bases, leaving 7 bases of the junction unmatched. The germline V gene encodes CDR1 LNHDA and CDR2 SQIVND (reference sequence). CDR3 nucleotides: TGTGCCAGTAGTATCCGGATACAGGGGGGCACCGGGGAGCTGTTTTTT. It specifies CASSIRIQGGTGELFF.

This chain links TRBV4-2 with TRBJ2-1; TRBD1 might be the D (5 bases). CDR3 length: 18 residues. Trimming left V 3 bases short and J 0 bases short, with 18 bases between. CDR1 is LGHNA and CDR2 is YNFKEQ in the germline V gene. In DNA, the CDR3 is TGTGCCAGCAGCCACTCATTACAGGCTTCTCCCTCCTACAATGAGCAGTTCTTC. It specifies CASSHSLQASPSYNEQFF.

The genes are TRBV6-5 and TRBJ1-2; TRBD1 matches 7 bases. Germline-derived CDR1 and CDR2 are MNHEY and SVGAGI. With V trimmed by 6 bases and J by 4 bases, 11 bases remained unmatched. The CDR3 totals 15 residues. CDR3: CASRLLSGTAYGYTF. Here the CDR3 DNA reads TGTGCCAGCAGACTTCTTTCCGGGACAGCCTATGGCTACACCTTC.

This chain uses TRBV6-5 with TRBJ1-1; TRBD1 matches 9 bases. The CDR3 is 15 amino acids. Germline V gene lookup returns CDR1 MNHEY and CDR2 SVGAGI. J lost 1 base, V lost 6 bases, and 6 bases had no gene match. The CDR3 is CASRKQGAGNTEAFF. In nucleotides, the CDR3 is TGTGCCAGCAGGAAACAGGGGGCGGGGAACACTGAAGCTTTCTTT.

The CDR3 reads CASSQGQMYNEQFF. CDR3 coding DNA: TGTGCCAGCAGCCAGGGACAAATGTACAATGAGCAGTTCTTC. The chain is built from TRBV7-3 and TRBJ2-1; tentative D call: TRBD1 (6 bases). Trimming removed 5 bases at V and 4 bases at J, with 12 bases between. Germline-derived CDR1 and CDR2 are SGHTA and FQGTGA. This CDR3 spans 14 amino acids.

J is TRBJ2-3 and V is TRBV9, with TRBD2 as a possible D gene (5 bases). V lost 0 bases and J 2 bases, leaving 22 bases between the germline ends. This CDR3 spans 19 amino acids. CDR1 and CDR2 (germline): SGDLS, YYNGEE. In DNA, the CDR3 is TGTGCCAGCAGCGTAGGCTCGAGCGGAACGAAGACTTTCACAGATACGCAGTATTTT. Its protein is CASSVGSSGTKTFTDTQYF. The full variable domain, with the rest looked up from reference TRBV9 and TRBJ2-3, is DSGVTQTPKHLITATGQRVTLRCSPRSGDLSVYWYQQSLDQGLQFLIQYYNGEERAKGNILERFSAQQFPDLHSELNLSSLELGDSALYFCASSVGSSGTKTFTDTQYFGPGTRLTVL.

This rearrangement joins TRBV7-9 to TRBJ2-7; 11 bases map to TRBD2. Germline V gives CDR1 SEHNR, CDR2 FQNEAQ (reference sequence). The CDR3 loop spans 14 amino acids. Germline trimming cut 7 bases from V and 2 bases from J; bases unmatched to any gene: 4. For the CDR3, the DNA is TGTGCCAGCACCAATAGCGGGAGGGCCTACGAGCAGTACTTC. Protein: CASTNSGRAYEQYF. The full variable domain, completed using reference TRBV7-9 and TRBJ2-7, is DTGVSQNPRHKITKRGQNVTFRCDPISEHNRLYWYRQTLGQGPEFLTYFQNEAQLEKSRLLSDRFSAERPKGSFSTLEIQRTEQGDSAMYLCASTNSGRAYEQYFGPGTRLTVT.

This clone was seen once. The chain couples TRBV12-3 or TRBV12-4 to TRBJ2-7, with 8 nucleotides matching TRBD1. There are 12 residues in the CDR3. The V gene end was trimmed by 6 bases and the J gene end by 5 bases; junction bases not matched to a gene: 3. In DNA form, the CDR3 reads TGTGCCAGCAGCCGGACAGGGAACGAGCAGTACTTC. As protein: CASSRTGNEQYF.

The gene calls are TRBV7-2 and TRBJ2-5; 7 bases map to TRBD2. Germline V lookup: CDR1 SGHTA, CDR2 FQGNSA. CDR3 length equals 17 residues. Trimming removed 1 base from V and 4 bases from J; junction bases left unmatched: 12. This chain's CDR3 is CASSLEGRLALRETQYF. For the CDR3, the DNA is TGTGCCAGCAGCTTAGAGGGCAGACTAGCCCTGAGAGAGACCCAGTACTTC.

About this clone: One end of the junction varies from germline; a read error may be responsible. This sequence joins TRBV7-3 and TRBJ2-3, with D tentatively TRBD2 (6 bases). CDR1 and CDR2 (germline): SGHTA, FQGTGA. The CDR3 runs to 12 residues. This chain's CDR3 is CASSLNGLQFDF. The DNA of the CDR3 is TGTGCCAGCAGCTTAAATGGACTACAGTTTGATTTT.

The chain recombines TRBV5-1 with TRBJ2-5; D is ambiguous. The CDR3 contains 12 residues. The germline V and J ends were trimmed by 1 base and 5 bases, with 6 bases remaining between them. Germline lookup yields CDR1 SGHRS and CDR2 YFSETQ. The CDR3 spells CASSLFEETQYF. The DNA of the CDR3 is TGCGCCAGCAGCTTGTTTGAGGAGACCCAGTACTTC.

This clone showed up just once. The chain carries TRBV28 and TRBJ1-3; D is possibly TRBD1 (6 bases). Trimming took 6 bases from V and 1 from J, leaving 13 bases between them. The germline V gene has CDR1 MDHEN and CDR2 SYDVKM. This CDR3 has 15 amino acids. CDR3 loop: CASRGARGSGNTIYF. DNA of the CDR3: TGTGCCAGCAGGGGGGCACGGGGATCTGGAAACACCATATATTTT.

The chain joins TRBV5-1 to TRBJ1-1; maybe TRBD1 (5 bases). This CDR3 contains 13 residues. Trimming removed 4 bases at V and 3 bases at J, with 10 bases between. Per germline, CDR1 SGHRS and CDR2 YFSETQ. The CDR3: CASSKTDYTEAFF. The DNA of the CDR3 is TGCGCCAGCAGCAAGACAGATTACACTGAAGCTTTCTTT.

The gene calls are TRBV3-1 (or the pseudogene TRBV3-2) and TRBJ2-3, with D maybe TRBD2 (5 bases). The CDR3 loop spans 13 amino acids. Trimming cost V 6 bases and J 1 base, with 8 bases left between them. Per the germline V gene, CDR1 is LGHDT and CDR2 is YNNKEL (reference sequence). CDR3 region: CASSSVGTDTQYF. As DNA, the CDR3 is TGTGCCAGCAGTAGCGTCGGCACAGATACGCAGTATTTT.

Remarks on this clone: Different DNA sequences within this sample yield the same CDR3. DNA of the CDR3: TGTGCCAGCTCACCTGACAGCTCCTACGAGCAGTACTTC. Protein: CASSPDSSYEQYF. The chain links TRBV18 to TRBJ2-7, with D perhaps matching TRBD1 (5 bases). Looked up from germline, CDR1 is KGHSH and CDR2 is LQKENI. This CDR3 has 13 residues. Trimming removed 3 bases from V and 0 bases from J, with 6 bases in between. The full variable domain, in which reference TRBV18 and TRBJ2-7 provide the parts outside the CDR3, is NAGVMQNPRHLVRRRGQEARLRCSPMKGHSHVYWYRQLPEEGLKFMVYLQKENIIDESGMPKERFSAEFPKEGPSILRIQQVVRGDSAAYFCASSPDSSYEQYFGPGTRLTVT.

The chain carries TRBV3-1 (or the pseudogene TRBV3-2) and TRBJ1-1, with 8 bases fitting TRBD1. The germline gives CDR1 LGHDT, CDR2 YNNKEL (reference sequence). Losses at the gene ends were 4 bases for V and 4 bases for J; bases not matched to a gene: 5. The CDR3 has 14 residues. CDR3 in DNA: TGTGCCAGCAGCCCCAGGGGGCTGAGCACTGAAGCTTTCTTT. Translated, it gives CASSPRGLSTEAFF.

The genes are TRBV3-1 (or the pseudogene TRBV3-2) and TRBJ2-7; D might be TRBD2 (7 bases). V was clipped by 2 bases and J by 9 bases, with 17 bases between them. The CDR3 consists of 14 residues. Germline CDR1 reads LGHDT; CDR2 reads YNNKEL (reference sequence). CDR3 sequence (DNA): TGTGCCAGCAGCCAAAAGGGGGGGCAGGTCGGGCAGTACTTC. The encoded protein is CASSQKGGQVGQYF.